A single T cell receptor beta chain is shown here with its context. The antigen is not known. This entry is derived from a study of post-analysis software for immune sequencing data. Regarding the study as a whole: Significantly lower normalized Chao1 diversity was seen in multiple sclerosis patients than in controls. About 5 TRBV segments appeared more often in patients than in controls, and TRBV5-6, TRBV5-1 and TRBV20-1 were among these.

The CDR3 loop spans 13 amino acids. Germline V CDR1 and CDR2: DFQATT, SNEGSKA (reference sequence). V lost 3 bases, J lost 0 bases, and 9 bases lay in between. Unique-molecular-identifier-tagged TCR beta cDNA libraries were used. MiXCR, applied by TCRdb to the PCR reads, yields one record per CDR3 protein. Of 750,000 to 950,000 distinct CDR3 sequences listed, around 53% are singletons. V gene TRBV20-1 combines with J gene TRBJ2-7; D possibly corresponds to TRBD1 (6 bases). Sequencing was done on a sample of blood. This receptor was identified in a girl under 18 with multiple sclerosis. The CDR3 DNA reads TGCAGTGCTAGCCCAGGGGTCTCCTACGAGCAGTACTTC. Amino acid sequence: CSASPGVSYEQYF.